Below are 27 T cell receptor beta chains sequenced from a single sample in a study of blood T cell repertoires in COVID-19. Repertoires were generated with immunoSEQ multiplex PCR, while TCRdb's copy carries only in-frame clones and drops some. The profile shows over 120,000 clones, roughly 88% of them singletons. Sequenced: peripheral blood. The receptor set was obtained from a man in his 70s with acute or convalescent COVID-19.

This clone was picked up one time. This chain uses TRBV3-1 (or the pseudogene TRBV3-2) with TRBJ2-3; weak D call: TRBD1 (6 bases). Looked up from germline, CDR1 is LGHDT and CDR2 is YNNKEL (reference sequence). The CDR3 is 14 amino acids. Trimming removed 4 bases from V and 4 bases from J, with 12 bases in between. Written as DNA, the CDR3 is TGTGCCAGCAGCCCAGTTTCAGGGGCAGATACGCAGTATTTT. Its protein product is CASSPVSGADTQYF.

CDR3 in DNA: TGCGCCAGCAGCTCTTTGGCGGGGGGTCCCTACGAGCAGTACTTC. Translated: CASSSLAGGPYEQYF. The chain has TRBV5-1 and TRBJ2-7; the match to TRBD2 covers 8 bases. CDR1 is SGHRS and CDR2 is YFSETQ in the germline V gene. The trim removed 3 bases at V and 2 bases at J, leaving 7 bases unmatched. The CDR3 length is 15 residues.

The rearrangement joins TRBV6-5 to TRBJ2-7; a possible D gene is TRBD1 (5 bases). CDR3 length equals 14 residues. V was trimmed by 8 bases and J by 1 base, leaving 15 bases between them. Per the germline V gene, CDR1 is MNHEY and CDR2 is SVGAGI. CDR3 nucleotides: TGTGCCAGCGGAATAGTTCAGGGTTCCTACGAGCAGTACTTC. Its protein is CASGIVQGSYEQYF.

The gene calls are TRBV27 and TRBJ1-5, with a weak D call TRBD1 (5 bases). CDR1 is MNHEY, CDR2 SMNVEV, per germline (reference sequence). V dropped 2 bases and J dropped 4 bases, with 12 bases sitting between them. The CDR3 is 15 amino acids. As DNA, the CDR3 is TGTGCCAGCAGTTTAGTTCGGTCAGGGAATCAGCCCCAGCATTTT. It translates to CASSLVRSGNQPQHF.

This sequence joins TRBV6-5 and TRBJ2-2; D possibly corresponds to TRBD2 (6 bases). The length of the CDR3 is 16 residues. Trimming removed 0 bases from V and 4 bases from J, with 12 bases in between. Germline assignment: CDR1 MNHEY and CDR2 SVGAGI. The CDR3: CASSYSGGRGTGELFF. Written as DNA, the CDR3 is TGTGCCAGCAGTTACTCGGGGGGAAGGGGCACCGGGGAGCTGTTTTTT.

The V and J genes are TRBV7-9 and TRBJ1-1; D is unclear. The germline V gene has CDR1 SEHNR and CDR2 FQNEAQ (reference sequence). Deletions cut 6 bases from V and 2 bases from J, with 10 bases between. The CDR3 sequence is 13 residues long. CDR3 DNA sequence: TGTGCCAGCAGACCGCTAGCCAACACTGAAGCTTTCTTT. It specifies CASRPLANTEAFF.

This clone was counted once. The chain carries TRBV4-1 and TRBJ2-3; TRBD2 might be the D (7 bases). The V gene lost 3 bases and the J gene lost 8 bases, with 15 bases spanning the gap. Germline CDR1 and CDR2: MGHRA and YSYEKL. The length of the CDR3 is 14 residues. DNA of the CDR3: TGCGCCAGCAGCCAGCAACTGAGGGGGGGTACGCAGTATTTT. This gives the protein CASSQQLRGGTQYF.

This rearrangement joins TRBV20-1 to TRBJ2-7; no clear D. Trimming cost V 3 bases and J 3 bases, with 6 bases left between them. Germline V CDR1 and CDR2: DFQATT, SNEGSKA (reference sequence). CDR3 size: 11 residues. CDR3 bases: TGCAGTGCTAGGAGGAGCTACGAGCAGTACTTC. Translating gives CSARRSYEQYF.

The V gene is TRBV10-3, the J gene TRBJ1-3; 7 positions match TRBD1. J was trimmed by 8 bases and V by 5 bases; bases with no gene match: 6. Germline V gene data show CDR1 as ENHRY and CDR2 as SYGVKD. The CDR3 extends over 13 amino acids. The CDR3 protein is CAISTRQGDTIYF. Written as DNA, the CDR3 is TGTGCCATCAGTACGCGGCAGGGGGACACCATATATTTT.

V and J are TRBV2 and TRBJ2-3, with TRBD2 matching over 9 bases. The CDR3 contains 16 residues. Germline V gene lookup returns CDR1 SNHLY and CDR2 FYNNEI. V lost 1 base and J lost 3; bases outside the gene matches: 5. The CDR3: CASSEGTSVLTDTQYF. CDR3 DNA sequence: TGTGCCAGCAGTGAAGGGACTAGCGTGTTAACAGATACGCAGTATTTT.

This chain connects TRBV3-1 (or the pseudogene TRBV3-2) to TRBJ2-1, with TRBD2 identical over 9 bases. Unmatched junction bases numbered 7, after V lost 4 bases and J lost 6 bases. Per germline, CDR1 LGHDT and CDR2 YNNKEL (reference sequence). The CDR3 is 15 amino acids. The CDR3 DNA follows: TGTGCCAGCAGCCGGCGAGGGACTAGCTTCAATGAGCAGTTCTTC. Translating gives CASSRRGTSFNEQFF.

The rearrangement links TRBV5-1 to TRBJ2-1; 8 bases are a match to TRBD2. The CDR3 runs to 16 residues. Germline CDR1 is SGHRS and CDR2 is YFSETQ. V gave up 3 bases and J gave up 0 bases; unmatched junction bases: 5. The CDR3 DNA reads TGCGCCAGCAGCTATACTAGCGGCAGCTCCTACAATGAGCAGTTCTTC. It encodes CASSYTSGSSYNEQFF.

This chain joins TRBV5-1 and TRBJ2-7; TRBD1 aligns across 10 bases. The V gene's germline CDR1 is SGHRS and CDR2 YFSETQ. Trimming at V came to 4 bases and at J to 4 bases, leaving 8 bases not matched to a gene. This CDR3 has 15 residues. CDR3 sequence reads: CASSITTGGLYEQYF. The CDR3, as DNA: TGCGCCAGCAGCATAACGACAGGGGGCCTTTACGAGCAGTACTTC.

This clone has just a few counts. The chain couples TRBV11-2 to TRBJ1-2; D might be TRBD1 (6 bases). The CDR3 is 14 residues long. CDR1 is SGHAT, CDR2 FQNNGV, per germline. Trimming pared 6 bases from V and 0 bases from J, leaving 11 bases between. DNA of the CDR3: TGTGCCAGCAGTCGGACAGTTTCTAACTATGGCTACACCTTC. It translates to CASSRTVSNYGYTF.

V gene TRBV19 combines with J gene TRBJ1-2, with D perhaps matching TRBD1 (5 bases). CDR3 length equals 15 residues. Germline loops: CDR1 LNHDA, CDR2 SQIVND (reference sequence). Between the trimmed V and J ends, which lost 1 base and 4 bases, there was a span of 13 bases. CDR3 sequence reads: CASSIGGRVPYGYTF. The CDR3 DNA reads TGTGCCAGTAGTATAGGGGGCAGGGTCCCCTATGGCTACACCTTC.

The chain carries TRBV5-4 and TRBJ1-2, with 7 bases aligning to TRBD1. The germline V gene has CDR1 SGHNT and CDR2 YYREEE (reference sequence). This CDR3 is 15 amino acids long. V gave up 4 bases and J gave up 0 bases; unmatched junction bases: 6. The CDR3 region is CASSPRDRANYGYTF. The CDR3 DNA follows: TGTGCCAGCAGCCCCCGGGACAGAGCTAACTATGGCTACACCTTC.

The chain links TRBV3-1 (or the pseudogene TRBV3-2) to TRBJ1-4; 9 nucleotides match TRBD1. The CDR3 runs 16 residues. CDR1 is LGHDT and CDR2 is YNNKEL in the germline V gene (reference sequence). Trimming removed 4 bases from V and 5 bases from J; junction bases left unmatched: 8. As DNA, the CDR3 is TGTGCCAGCAGCCGCCAGAAGGACAGGGGAAATGAAAAACTGTTTTTT. Translation: CASSRQKDRGNEKLFF.

V gene TRBV19 combines with J gene TRBJ2-6; D may be TRBD2 (6 bases). Trimming stripped 8 bases from V and 0 bases from J, with 11 bases between. This CDR3 is built from 15 residues. Germline V CDR1 and CDR2: LNHDA, SQIVND (reference sequence). The CDR3 sequence: CASWDSSSGANVLTF. The DNA for the CDR3 is TGTGCCAGTTGGGACTCCAGCTCTGGGGCCAACGTCCTGACTTTC.

V gene TRBV5-4 combines with J gene TRBJ2-5, with 8 bases lining up with TRBD2. The V gene end was trimmed by 0 bases and the J gene end by 7 bases; junction bases not matched to a gene: 8. Looked up from germline, CDR1 is SGHNT and CDR2 is YYREEE (reference sequence). The CDR3 is 15 residues long. Here the CDR3 DNA reads TGTGCCAGCAGCTTGGACGGGGGGGCCGTTGGGACCCAGTACTTC. This translates into CASSLDGGAVGTQYF.

The chain is built from TRBV28 and TRBJ2-1; 9 nucleotides align to TRBD2. V trimming: 6 bases; J trimming: 1 base; junction bases outside the gene matches: 4. CDR1 and CDR2 (germline): MDHEN, SYDVKM. CDR3 length equals 15 residues. In nucleotides, the CDR3 is TGTGCCAGCAGCCCTAGCGGGAAATCCTACAATGAGCAGTTCTTC. It is translated as CASSPSGKSYNEQFF.

The chain combines TRBV12-3 or TRBV12-4 with TRBJ2-1; tentative D call: TRBD2 (6 bases). The CDR3 is 13 amino acids. V dropped 7 bases and J dropped 8 bases, with 15 bases sitting between them. The CDR3 bases are TGTGCCAGCACCTTAGGCCCGGGAGATGAGCAGTTCTTC. Encoded protein: CASTLGPGDEQFF.

This clone was picked up a small number of times. The genes are TRBV9 and TRBJ2-3; the match to TRBD1 covers 9 bases. Trimming at V came to 3 bases and at J to 0 bases, leaving 2 bases not matched to a gene. The CDR3 loop spans 15 amino acids. In germline, CDR1 is SGDLS, CDR2 YYNGEE. The CDR3 sequence: CASSAGTGSTDTQYF. DNA of the CDR3: TGTGCCAGCAGCGCCGGGACAGGGAGCACAGATACGCAGTATTTT.

The chain joins TRBV19 to TRBJ2-7; TRBD2 matches at 7 bases. The V gene's germline CDR1 is LNHDA and CDR2 SQIVND (reference sequence). The length of the CDR3 is 15 residues. V shed 3 bases, J shed 3 bases, and the junction held 8 bases outside the gene matches. The CDR3 nucleotides are TGTGCCAGTAGTATCGGGGCAGGGAGGGACTACGAGCAGTACTTC. Its protein is CASSIGAGRDYEQYF. Based on the CDR3 plus reference TRBV19 and TRBJ2-7, the full variable domain is DGGITQSPKYLFRKEGQNVTLSCEQNLNHDAMYWYRQDPGQGLRLIYYSQIVNDFQKGDIAEGYSVSREKKESFPLTVTSAQKNPTAFYLCASSIGAGRDYEQYFGPGTRLTVT.

The chain links TRBV20-1 to TRBJ2-1; D is unclear. Germline V lookup: CDR1 DFQATT, CDR2 SNEGSKA (reference sequence). Trimming shortened V by 4 bases and J by 8 bases, and 9 bases separated the two germline ends. This CDR3 has 11 amino acids. CDR3 in amino acids: CSAIVVYEQFF. CDR3 coding DNA: TGCAGTGCTATAGTGGTCTATGAGCAGTTCTTC.

The V and J genes are TRBV19 and TRBJ1-4, with 7 positions matching TRBD1. This CDR3 region has 14 residues. The ends lost 6 bases at V and 8 bases at J; junction bases unmatched: 9. From germline, CDR1 is LNHDA and CDR2 SQIVND (reference sequence). Here the CDR3 reads CASSRDREVEKLFF. The CDR3 DNA reads as TGTGCCAGTAGCCGGGACAGAGAGGTAGAAAAACTGTTTTTT.

The V call is TRBV9, the J call TRBJ1-4; TRBD1 aligns across 11 bases. The CDR3 is made up of 16 amino acids. Trimming removed 3 bases from V and 4 bases from J; junction bases left unmatched: 5. Germline values: CDR1 SGDLS, CDR2 YYNGEE. The DNA for the CDR3 is TGTGCCAGCAGCGCGGACAGGGGGCCATTTAATGAAAAACTGTTTTTT. This gives the protein CASSADRGPFNEKLFF.

This sequence joins TRBV7-6 and TRBJ1-1; TRBD1 aligns across 7 bases. The ends lost 5 bases at V and 1 base at J; junction bases unmatched: 7. The CDR3 loop spans 15 amino acids. Germline V lookup: CDR1 SGHVS, CDR2 FNYEAQ. As DNA, the CDR3 is TGTGCCAGCAGCCCCCCGACAGGGAAGAACACTGAAGCTTTCTTT. This gives the protein CASSPPTGKNTEAFF.